These 27 T cell receptor beta chains originate from one sample sequenced in a study of T cell responses to AZD1222 COVID-19 vaccine. Data came from immunoSEQ multiplex PCR; TCRdb stores just in-frame clones and leaves some out. The table shows roughly 150,000 clones, with around 90% occurring only once. This material consisted of peripheral blood, taken on day 0 of AZD1222 vaccination. All receptors come from an adult in good health.

This clone was counted only a few times. CDR3 sequence reads: CASSFRTDNQPQHF. For the CDR3, the DNA is TGTGCCAGCAGTTTCCGTACCGACAATCAGCCCCAGCATTTT. The V gene is TRBV28, the J gene TRBJ1-5; D call uncertain. Trimming shortened V by 3 bases and J by 3 bases, and 9 bases separated the two germline ends. The CDR3 length is 14 residues. CDR1 MDHEN and CDR2 SYDVKM come from the germline V gene.

This chain uses TRBV5-4 with TRBJ1-4, with a possible D match to TRBD1 (5 bases). This CDR3 is 15 amino acids long. Trimming removed 4 bases from V and 5 bases from J, with 15 bases in between. Germline V gives CDR1 SGHNT, CDR2 YYREEE (reference sequence). The CDR3 bases are TGTGCCAGCAGCCCTAGCGCGGGGGTCAATGAAAAACTGTTTTTT. This encodes CASSPSAGVNEKLFF. Drawing the rest from reference TRBV5-4 and TRBJ1-4, the complete variable domain is ETGVTQSPTHLIKTRGQQVTLRCSSQSGHNTVSWYQQALGQGPQFIFQYYREEENGRGNFPPRFSGLQFPNYSSELNVNALELDDSALYLCASSPSAGVNEKLFFGSGTQLSVL.

With regard to this clone: Other DNA sequences in the same sample also yield this CDR3. The chain couples TRBV7-9 to TRBJ1-1; 7 bases line up with TRBD1. The CDR3 spans 13 residues. Germline CDR1 is SEHNR and CDR2 is FQNEAQ (reference sequence). The V segment lost 5 bases and the J segment 3 bases; nucleotides outside the gene matches: 3. The CDR3 spells CASSLTGDTEAFF. The CDR3 coding sequence is TGTGCCAGCAGCCTAACAGGGGACACTGAAGCTTTCTTT.

This chain connects TRBV19 to TRBJ1-2, with a tentative D call TRBD1 (5 bases). CDR3 length: 11 amino acids. The germline CDR1 and CDR2 sequences are LNHDA and SQIVND (reference sequence). V was shortened by 6 bases and J by 8 bases, with 10 bases between the two germline ends. CDR3 DNA: TGTGCCAGTAGCTGGGACCAGGGCTACACCTTC. The encoded protein is CASSWDQGYTF.

The chain uses TRBV6-6 and TRBJ2-5; D is possibly TRBD1 (6 bases). Trimming cost V 5 bases and J 5 bases, with 18 bases left between them. CDR3 length: 15 residues. CDR1 is MNHNY and CDR2 is SVGAGI in the germline V gene (reference sequence). The CDR3: CASSNLGGAGETQYF. CDR3 bases: TGTGCCAGCAGTAACCTAGGGGGTGCAGGGGAGACCCAGTACTTC.

V usage is TRBV5-1 and J usage is TRBJ2-6, with 11 positions matching TRBD1. CDR3 length: 19 amino acids. V shed 0 bases and J 1 base; nucleotides not matched to a gene: 6. Germline V CDR1 and CDR2: SGHRS, YFSETQ. CDR3 DNA: TGCGCCAGCAGCTTGGCCCCGGGACAGGGGGTGTCTGGGGCCAACGTCCTGACTTTC. Its translation: CASSLAPGQGVSGANVLTF. The complete variable domain, with remaining parts taken from reference TRBV5-1 and TRBJ2-6, reads KAGVTQTPRYLIKTRGQQVTLSCSPISGHRSVSWYQQTPGQGLQFLFEYFSETQRNKGNFPGRFSGRQFSNSRSEMNVSTLELGDSALYLCASSLAPGQGVSGANVLTFGAGSRLTVL.

V and J are TRBV6-2 or TRBV6-3 and TRBJ2-1; 7 bases agree with TRBD2. The V segment lost 3 bases and the J segment 4 bases; nucleotides outside the gene matches: 21. This CDR3 has 20 amino acids. Germline loops: CDR1 MNHEY, CDR2 SVGEGT. The CDR3 region is CASSYPLLTSKSGKYNEQFF. Here the CDR3 DNA reads TGTGCCAGCAGTTATCCCCTTTTGACTAGCAAATCGGGGAAATACAATGAGCAGTTCTTC.

J is TRBJ1-1 and V is TRBV19, with no clear D. Trimming removed 1 base at V and 0 bases at J, with 6 bases between. CDR1 and CDR2 (germline): LNHDA, SQIVND (reference sequence). The CDR3 sequence is 14 residues long. CDR3 DNA sequence: TGTGCCAGTAGTATAGGGATTATGAACACTGAAGCTTTCTTT. This sequence encodes CASSIGIMNTEAFF.

The V and J genes are TRBV18 and TRBJ1-3; D might be TRBD1 (5 bases). From germline, CDR1 is KGHSH and CDR2 LQKENI. The ends were cut back, 1 base at V and 0 bases at J, with 10 bases in the middle. The CDR3 runs 16 residues. The CDR3 DNA is TGTGCCAGCTCACCACAGGGGTCGGACTCTGGAAACACCATATATTTT. Amino acid sequence: CASSPQGSDSGNTIYF. Drawing the rest from reference TRBV18 and TRBJ1-3, the complete variable domain is NAGVMQNPRHLVRRRGQEARLRCSPMKGHSHVYWYRQLPEEGLKFMVYLQKENIIDESGMPKERFSAEFPKEGPSILRIQQVVRGDSAAYFCASSPQGSDSGNTIYFGEGSWLTVV.

The chain couples TRBV20-1 to TRBJ1-1, with TRBD1 as a possible D gene (5 bases). The germline V gene has CDR1 DFQATT and CDR2 SNEGSKA (reference sequence). Trimming took 3 bases from V and 0 from J, leaving 11 bases between them. This CDR3 is built from 14 residues. This CDR3 reads CSASRGSMNTEAFF. The CDR3 region has the DNA TGCAGTGCTAGTCGGGGCAGCATGAACACTGAAGCTTTCTTT.

This clone was counted a single time. The CDR3 reads CASSEEGGGGQPQHF. CDR3 bases: TGTGCCAGCAGTGAAGAGGGGGGGGGCGGTCAGCCCCAGCATTTT. The rearrangement uses TRBV6-1 and TRBJ1-5, with a possible D match to TRBD1 (6 bases). The CDR3 runs to 15 residues. Germline assignment: CDR1 MNHNS and CDR2 SASEGT. Trimming left V 1 base short and J 6 bases short, with 13 bases between.

The chain has TRBV11-3 and TRBJ2-1; 8 bases fit TRBD2. V shed 0 bases, J shed 5 bases, and the junction held 6 bases outside the gene matches. This CDR3 spans 16 amino acids. From germline, CDR1 is SGHNT and CDR2 YENEEA. CDR3 protein: CASSLDDSGANNEQFF. The DNA for the CDR3 is TGTGCCAGCAGCTTAGACGATAGCGGGGCTAACAATGAGCAGTTCTTC.

The V gene is TRBV18, the J gene TRBJ1-2; D might be TRBD1 (5 bases). This CDR3 spans 12 amino acids. Per the germline V gene, CDR1 is KGHSH and CDR2 is LQKENI. Trimming left V 6 bases short and J 6 bases short, with 11 bases between. The CDR3: CASSTGGDGYTF. DNA for the CDR3: TGTGCCAGCTCCACGGGGGGAGATGGCTACACCTTC.

The chain recombines TRBV28 with TRBJ1-6; D call uncertain. CDR1 is MDHEN, CDR2 SYDVKM, per germline. Between the trimmed V and J ends, which lost 8 bases and 3 bases, there was a span of 14 bases. This CDR3 has 15 amino acids. The CDR3 DNA is TGTGCCAGCGGCGGTCCCAGCAGCTATAATTCACCCCTCCACTTT. This gives the protein CASGGPSSYNSPLHF.

The chain uses TRBV4-2 and TRBJ1-4; no clear D gene. Trimming took off 4 bases at V and 6 bases at J, with 18 bases between the two ends. From germline, CDR1 is LGHNA and CDR2 YNFKEQ. The CDR3 has 16 amino acids. The CDR3 bases are TGTGCCAGCAGCCCTAGTCTGGCCCAGGCGGATGAAAAACTGTTTTTT. Translated: CASSPSLAQADEKLFF.

This clone was seen once. The chain uses TRBV6-5 and TRBJ1-5; D is unclear. V lost 6 bases to trimming and J lost 7 bases, with 16 bases between them. The length of the CDR3 is 14 residues. Germline CDR1 and CDR2: MNHEY and SVGAGI. DNA for the CDR3: TGTGCCAGCAGGGCTGGCCCGGCCCTGCAGCCCCAGCATTTT. It encodes CASRAGPALQPQHF.

The sample holds one count of this clone. V gene TRBV2 combines with J gene TRBJ2-1; 15 positions match TRBD2. With 6 bases clipped from V and 1 base from J, the junction kept 1 base outside the gene matches. This CDR3 contains 16 residues. Germline assignment: CDR1 SNHLY and CDR2 FYNNEI. CDR3 coding DNA: TGTGCCAGCAGAGGACTAGCGGGGGGGTCCTACAATGAGCAGTTCTTC. Encoded protein: CASRGLAGGSYNEQFF. Drawing the rest from reference TRBV2 and TRBJ2-1, the complete variable domain is EPEVTQTPSHQVTQMGQEVILRCVPISNHLYFYWYRQILGQKVEFLVSFYNNEISEKSEIFDDQFSVERPDGSNFTLKIRSTKLEDSAMYFCASRGLAGGSYNEQFFGPGTRLTVL.

This chain joins TRBV28 and TRBJ2-7, with 10 nucleotides matching TRBD1. With V trimmed by 6 bases and J by 4 bases, 9 bases remained unmatched. The CDR3 totals 15 residues. From germline, CDR1 is MDHEN and CDR2 SYDVKM. For the CDR3, the DNA is TGTGCCAGCAGAGTCGGGGACAGGGGAGTGTACGAGCAGTACTTC. Translation gives CASRVGDRGVYEQYF.

The genes are TRBV5-1 and TRBJ2-2; 7 positions match TRBD1. J lost 3 bases, V lost 4 bases, and 9 bases had no gene match. CDR3 size: 16 residues. Germline V gene lookup returns CDR1 SGHRS and CDR2 YFSETQ. In DNA form, the CDR3 reads TGCGCCAGCAGCCCCCCGGGGCAGGGGGACACCGGGGAGCTGTTTTTT. Translating it yields CASSPPGQGDTGELFF.

V gene TRBV5-1 combines with J gene TRBJ1-6; possible D gene TRBD1, 5 bases. CDR1 SGHRS and CDR2 YFSETQ come from the germline V gene. V gave up 0 bases and J gave up 10 bases, with 11 bases separating them. The CDR3 loop spans 14 amino acids. CDR3 protein: CASSLGTGESPLHF. The CDR3 DNA follows: TGCGCCAGCAGCTTGGGAACAGGAGAATCACCCCTCCACTTT. The full variable domain, rest sourced from reference TRBV5-1 and TRBJ1-6, is KAGVTQTPRYLIKTRGQQVTLSCSPISGHRSVSWYQQTPGQGLQFLFEYFSETQRNKGNFPGRFSGRQFSNSRSEMNVSTLELGDSALYLCASSLGTGESPLHFGNGTRLTVT.

This chain connects TRBV28 to TRBJ1-2; possible D gene TRBD1, 6 bases. The CDR3 sequence is 14 residues long. V was clipped by 1 base and J by 5 bases, with 11 bases between them. Per the germline V gene, CDR1 is MDHEN and CDR2 is SYDVKM. The CDR3 DNA reads as TGTGCCAGCAGTTTATCTCCACAGGGATATGGCTACACCTTC. This encodes CASSLSPQGYGYTF.

This chain connects TRBV4-1 to TRBJ1-1; D possibly corresponds to TRBD1 (6 bases). Germline V CDR1 and CDR2: MGHRA, YSYEKL. V was clipped by 4 bases and J by 5 bases, with 14 bases between them. The CDR3 length is 14 residues. The CDR3 here is CASSPSSGVTEAFF. In nucleotides, the CDR3 is TGCGCCAGCAGCCCCAGCTCAGGGGTGACTGAAGCTTTCTTT.

The chain uses TRBV29-1 and TRBJ2-1, with D hard to call. The V and J ends lost 7 bases and 0 bases respectively, with 13 bases between them. This CDR3 has 14 residues. Looked up from germline, CDR1 is SQVTM and CDR2 is ANQGSEA. Here the CDR3 DNA reads TGCAGCGCCCTCCCCACGAGCTCCTACAATGAGCAGTTCTTC. It is translated as CSALPTSSYNEQFF.

CDR3 DNA: TGTGCCAGCAGCCCTGATCCGGGACAGACCACAGATACGCAGTATTTT. Protein product: CASSPDPGQTTDTQYF. V gene TRBV7-9 combines with J gene TRBJ2-3; 7 bases fit TRBD1. The CDR3 contains 16 residues. Germline V lookup: CDR1 SEHNR, CDR2 FQNEAQ (reference sequence). The V and J ends lost 5 bases and 2 bases, in that order; junction bases with no gene match: 10.

This clone was counted a single time. The chain carries TRBV11-3 and TRBJ1-3, with 7 bases that match TRBD1. This CDR3 is 15 amino acids long. Trimming removed 5 bases from V and 2 bases from J; junction bases left unmatched: 6. CDR1 SGHNT and CDR2 YENEEA come from the germline V gene. CDR3 nucleotide sequence: TGTGCCAGCAGCCGACAGGGAGGCCCTGGAAACACCATATATTTT. Translating gives CASSRQGGPGNTIYF.

This clone was observed once. The chain uses TRBV30 and TRBJ1-2; 8 nucleotides align to TRBD1. CDR1 and CDR2 (germline): GTSNPN, SVGIG (reference sequence). V lost 1 base and J lost 4; bases outside the gene matches: 5. There are 14 residues in the CDR3. As DNA, the CDR3 is TGTGCCTGGAGTGGGACAGGGTCTTTCTATGGCTACACCTTC. It encodes CAWSGTGSFYGYTF.

The chain is built from TRBV30 and TRBJ1-5; perhaps TRBD1 as D (5 bases). V was trimmed by 2 bases and J by 2 bases, leaving 16 bases between them. CDR1 is GTSNPN, CDR2 SVGIG, per germline (reference sequence). There are 16 residues in the CDR3. The chain's CDR3 is CAWSLAGIVGNQPQHF. As DNA, the CDR3 is TGTGCCTGGAGTTTGGCAGGGATCGTTGGCAATCAGCCCCAGCATTTT. The full variable domain, rest sourced from reference TRBV30 and TRBJ1-5, is SQTIHQWPATLVQPVGSPLSLECTVEGTSNPNLYWYRQAAGRGLQLLFYSVGIGQISSEVPQNLSASRPQDRQFILSSKKLLLSDSGFYLCAWSLAGIVGNQPQHFGDGTRLSIL.